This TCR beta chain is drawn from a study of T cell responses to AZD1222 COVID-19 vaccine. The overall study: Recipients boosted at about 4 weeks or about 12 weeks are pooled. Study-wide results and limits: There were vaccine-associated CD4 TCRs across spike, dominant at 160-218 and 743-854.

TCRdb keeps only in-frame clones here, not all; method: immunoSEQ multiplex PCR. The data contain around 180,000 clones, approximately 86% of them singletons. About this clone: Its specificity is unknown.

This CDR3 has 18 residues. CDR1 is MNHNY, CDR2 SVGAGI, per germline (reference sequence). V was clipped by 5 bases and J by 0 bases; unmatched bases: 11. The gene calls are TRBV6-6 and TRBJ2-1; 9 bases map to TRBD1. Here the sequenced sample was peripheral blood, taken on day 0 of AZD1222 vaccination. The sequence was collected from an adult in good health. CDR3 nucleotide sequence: TGTGCCAGCAGTCGCCCGGGACAGGGATTTTCCTCCTACAATGAGCAGTTCTTC. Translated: CASSRPGQGFSSYNEQFF.